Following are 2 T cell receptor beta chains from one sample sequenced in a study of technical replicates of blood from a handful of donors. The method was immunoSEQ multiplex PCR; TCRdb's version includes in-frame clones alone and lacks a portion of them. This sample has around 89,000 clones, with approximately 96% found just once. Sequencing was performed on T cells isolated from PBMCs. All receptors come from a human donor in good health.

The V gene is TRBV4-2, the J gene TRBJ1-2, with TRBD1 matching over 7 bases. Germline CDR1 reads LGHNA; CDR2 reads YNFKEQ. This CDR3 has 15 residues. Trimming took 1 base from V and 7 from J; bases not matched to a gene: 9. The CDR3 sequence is CASSQVDPGGSGYTF. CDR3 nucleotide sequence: TGTGCCAGCAGCCAAGTAGACCCAGGGGGGTCTGGCTACACCTTC.

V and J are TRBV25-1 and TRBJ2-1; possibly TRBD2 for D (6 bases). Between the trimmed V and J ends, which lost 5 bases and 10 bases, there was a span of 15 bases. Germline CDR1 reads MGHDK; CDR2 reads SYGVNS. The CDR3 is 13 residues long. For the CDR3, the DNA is TGTGCCAGCAGTCTGAGCGGGTTACACGAGCAGTTCTTC. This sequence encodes CASSLSGLHEQFF. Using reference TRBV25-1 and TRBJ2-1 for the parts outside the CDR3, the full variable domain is EADIYQTPRYLVIGTGKKITLECSQTMGHDKMYWYQQDPGMELHLIHYSYGVNSTEKGDLSSESTVSRIRTEHFPLTLESARPSHTSQYLCASSLSGLHEQFFGPGTRLTVL.